Below, 23 T cell receptor beta chains from the same sample are listed, as sequenced in a study of blood T cell repertoires in COVID-19. The assay was immunoSEQ multiplex PCR, and TCRdb's table has in-frame clones only and misses some. The table has about 400,000 clones, approximately 86% seen once. Sequencing was performed on peripheral blood. The receptors derive from a woman in her fifties or sixties with COVID-19, enrolled during active disease.

This clone was observed a few times. The chain links TRBV27 to TRBJ1-5; TRBD1 agrees at 7 bases. V lost 3 bases and J lost 6; bases outside the gene matches: 8. Germline V gives CDR1 MNHEY, CDR2 SMNVEV (reference sequence). The CDR3 spans 15 residues. The DNA for the CDR3 is TGTGCCAGCAGTTTCGGAGGGGGCAACAGTCAGCCCCAGCATTTT. Translation: CASSFGGGNSQPQHF.

This clone has only one observation. This rearrangement joins TRBV9 to TRBJ2-1, with D perhaps TRBD1 (6 bases). The CDR3 covers 17 residues. The V gene lost 3 bases and the J gene lost 5 bases, with 21 bases spanning the gap. Germline assignment: CDR1 SGDLS and CDR2 YYNGEE. CDR3 coding DNA: TGTGCCAGCAGCGCCACAGGGTCTCGTGCATACCACAATGAGCAGTTCTTC. As protein: CASSATGSRAYHNEQFF.

This sequence joins TRBV2 and TRBJ1-2; 8 bases align to TRBD1. In germline, CDR1 is SNHLY, CDR2 FYNNEI. J gave up 8 bases and V 4 bases, and 6 bases lay outside the gene matches. The CDR3 consists of 13 residues. CDR3 nucleotide sequence: TGTGCCAGCAGTGTAGGACAGGGATCAGGCTACACCTTC. Translation: CASSVGQGSGYTF.

J is TRBJ1-1 and V is TRBV5-6; 7 bases match TRBD1. V was clipped by 4 bases and J by 3 bases; unmatched bases: 3. CDR1 and CDR2 from the germline V gene are SGHDT and YYEEEE. The CDR3 extends over 13 amino acids. CDR3 DNA: TGTGCCAGCAGCGCAACAGGGGACACTGAAGCTTTCTTT. Its translation is CASSATGDTEAFF. Looking up the rest from reference TRBV5-6 and TRBJ1-1 gives the full variable domain: DAGVTQSPTHLIKTRGQQVTLRCSPKSGHDTVSWYQQALGQGPQFIFQYYEEEERQRGNFPDRFSGHQFPNYSSELNVNALLLGDSALYLCASSATGDTEAFFGQGTRLTVV.

The chain employs TRBV6-2 or TRBV6-3 and TRBJ2-1, with 12 nucleotides matching TRBD2. CDR3 length equals 18 residues. Germline V CDR1 and CDR2: MNHEY, SVGEGT. V dropped 2 bases and J dropped 5; count of bases not matched to a gene: 10. This CDR3 is CASSYPLLAGGPNNEQFF. The DNA for the CDR3 is TGTGCCAGCAGTTACCCTTTGCTAGCGGGGGGGCCCAACAATGAGCAGTTCTTC.

The CDR3 DNA reads as TGTGCCAGCAGCTTAAAACAGAACTCCTACGAGCAGTACTTC. Translated, it gives CASSLKQNSYEQYF. The chain couples TRBV7-2 to TRBJ2-7; no definite D call. Trimming took 2 bases from V and 0 from J, leaving 8 bases between them. The length of the CDR3 is 14 residues. From germline, CDR1 is SGHTA and CDR2 FQGNSA.

This clone has only one observation. V is TRBV4-3 and J is TRBJ1-2; D is undetermined. The CDR3 has 15 amino acids. The germline V gene has CDR1 LGHNA and CDR2 YSLEER. V was shortened by 4 bases and J by 5 bases, with 17 bases between the two germline ends. The CDR3 is CASSPYRGPGYGYTF. The DNA for the CDR3 is TGCGCCAGCAGCCCTTACAGAGGACCGGGATATGGCTACACCTTC.

The chain joins TRBV10-2 to TRBJ1-3, with TRBD1 matching over 8 bases. J lost 7 bases, V lost 7 bases, and 6 bases had no gene match. This CDR3 spans 13 amino acids. Germline lookup yields CDR1 WSHSY and CDR2 SAAADI. The CDR3 protein is CASTGAGGNTIYF. The CDR3, as DNA: TGCGCCAGCACCGGGGCAGGGGGCAACACCATATATTTT.

CDR3 in amino acids: CSVQSGGGTEAFF. The CDR3 DNA reads as TGCAGCGTCCAATCAGGGGGCGGGACTGAAGCTTTCTTT. V and J are TRBV29-1 and TRBJ1-1, with 8 nucleotides matching TRBD1. This CDR3 has 13 residues. With 6 bases clipped from V and 5 bases from J, the junction kept 8 bases outside the gene matches. Germline assignment: CDR1 SQVTM and CDR2 ANQGSEA. The whole variable domain, remainder taken from reference TRBV29-1 and TRBJ1-1, is SAVISQKPSRDICQRGTSLTIQCQVDSQVTMMFWYRQQPGQSLTLIATANQGSEATYESGFVIDKFPISRPNLTFSTLTVSNMSPEDSSIYLCSVQSGGGTEAFFGQGTRLTVV.

V gene TRBV5-1 combines with J gene TRBJ2-3; 10 nucleotides align to TRBD1. The CDR3 is 18 amino acids. With V trimmed by 0 bases and J by 0 bases, 7 bases remained unmatched. Germline V lookup: CDR1 SGHRS, CDR2 YFSETQ. The CDR3 coding sequence is TGCGCCAGCAGCTTGGGATGGGACAGGGGAACTAGCACAGATACGCAGTATTTT. This encodes CASSLGWDRGTSTDTQYF.

The chain is built from TRBV5-1 and TRBJ2-4, with 7 positions matching TRBD2. Unmatched junction bases numbered 9, after V lost 0 bases and J lost 6 bases. Germline V gene sequence: CDR1 SGHRS, CDR2 YFSETQ. The CDR3 is made up of 16 amino acids. The CDR3 region is CASSLAASGGGNIQYF. CDR3 DNA: TGCGCCAGCAGCTTGGCCGCGTCGGGGGGAGGAAACATTCAGTACTTC.

The rearrangement links TRBV2 to TRBJ2-7; possibly TRBD1 for D (6 bases). Germline V gene lookup returns CDR1 SNHLY and CDR2 FYNNEI. V was pared by 5 bases and J by 4 bases, with 18 bases between. CDR3 length: 15 amino acids. CDR3 protein: CASSTSGEPRYEQYF. The CDR3 bases are TGTGCCAGCAGTACGTCAGGGGAACCCAGGTACGAGCAGTACTTC. The full variable domain, completed using reference TRBV2 and TRBJ2-7, is EPEVTQTPSHQVTQMGQEVILRCVPISNHLYFYWYRQILGQKVEFLVSFYNNEISEKSEIFDDQFSVERPDGSNFTLKIRSTKLEDSAMYFCASSTSGEPRYEQYFGPGTRLTVT.

The chain links TRBV7-9 to TRBJ1-1; D not resolved. CDR1 and CDR2 from the germline V gene are SEHNR and FQNEAQ (reference sequence). The CDR3 covers 13 residues. With 5 bases removed from V and 3 bases from J, the gap between germline ends came to 10 bases. The CDR3 coding sequence is TGTGCCAGCAGCCCCCTGGGCGACACTGAAGCTTTCTTT. Protein sequence: CASSPLGDTEAFF.

This clone was observed a handful of times. This chain joins TRBV5-1 and TRBJ1-6; 9 nucleotides agree with TRBD1. The CDR3 extends over 15 amino acids. J lost 10 bases, V lost 4 bases, and 9 bases had no gene match. Germline lookup yields CDR1 SGHRS and CDR2 YFSETQ. CDR3 nucleotides: TGCGCCAGCAGCATAGGGACAGGGAGTAACTCACCCCTCCACTTT. Encoded protein: CASSIGTGSNSPLHF.

The chain recombines TRBV18 with TRBJ2-6, with TRBD1 matching 9 bases. From germline, CDR1 is KGHSH and CDR2 LQKENI. This CDR3 has 18 amino acids. J lost 4 bases, V lost 3 bases, and 10 bases had no gene match. The CDR3 coding sequence is TGTGCCAGCTCACCTCCGGGACAGGGACCCTTCGGGGCCAACGTCCTGACTTTC. Its protein is CASSPPGQGPFGANVLTF.

The gene calls are TRBV27 and TRBJ1-5, with a tentative D call TRBD1 (6 bases). The CDR3 runs 16 residues. V shed 6 bases and J shed 4 bases, with 19 bases lying between them. Germline-derived CDR1 and CDR2 are MNHEY and SMNVEV (reference sequence). CDR3 loop: CASRRGGQGHNQPQHF. As DNA, the CDR3 is TGTGCCAGCAGAAGAGGAGGCCAGGGGCATAATCAGCCCCAGCATTTT.

This clone was recorded only once. The rearrangement uses TRBV4-3 and TRBJ2-7; the match to TRBD2 covers 11 bases. Losses at the gene ends were 1 base for V and 7 bases for J; bases not matched to a gene: 6. The CDR3 length is 15 residues. The germline V gene has CDR1 LGHNA and CDR2 YSLEER. The CDR3 spells CASSQVAGGPEEQYF. The CDR3, as DNA: TGCGCCAGCAGCCAAGTAGCGGGGGGGCCGGAGGAGCAGTACTTC.

V gene TRBV15 combines with J gene TRBJ1-1; 9 positions agree with TRBD1. CDR1 and CDR2 (germline): LNHNV, YYDKDF (reference sequence). The junction had 7 bases not matched to a gene; V was cut back by 5 bases and J by 3 bases. The CDR3 runs to 15 residues. In DNA, the CDR3 is TGTGCCACCAGCTTCCAAACAGGGGGCGACACTGAAGCTTTCTTT. Its protein product is CATSFQTGGDTEAFF.

The chain links TRBV5-1 to TRBJ2-7; 8 bases agree with TRBD1. The germline gives CDR1 SGHRS, CDR2 YFSETQ. Trimming at V came to 3 bases and at J to 6 bases, leaving 2 bases not matched to a gene. The CDR3 contains 12 residues. This chain's CDR3 is CASSYDRGEQYF. The CDR3 DNA sequence: TGCGCCAGCAGCTACGACAGGGGCGAGCAGTACTTC.

The chain carries TRBV6-2 or TRBV6-3 and TRBJ1-5; D uncertain. The V end lost 4 bases, the J end lost 0 bases, and 16 bases lay between the germline ends. Germline CDR1 reads MNHEY; CDR2 reads SVGEGT. The CDR3 has 17 residues. The CDR3 sequence is CASSSRPDGNSNQPQHF. Written as DNA, the CDR3 is TGTGCCAGCAGTTCAAGGCCGGACGGGAATAGCAATCAGCCCCAGCATTTT.

This sequence joins TRBV29-1 and TRBJ1-1; the D gene is possibly TRBD1 (6 bases). V was shortened by 6 bases and J by 2 bases, with 13 bases between the two germline ends. Germline V lookup: CDR1 SQVTM, CDR2 ANQGSEA. CDR3 length: 13 amino acids. CDR3 sequence: CSVLQGSNTEAFF. CDR3 nucleotides: TGCAGCGTCCTACAGGGCAGTAACACTGAAGCTTTCTTT.

The chain links TRBV5-1 to TRBJ2-5, with 9 bases aligning to TRBD2. This CDR3 comprises 14 residues. Germline V gene sequence: CDR1 SGHRS, CDR2 YFSETQ. V shed 1 base, J shed 2 bases, and the junction held 0 bases outside the gene matches. The CDR3 bases are TGCGCCAGCAGCTTGCTAGCGGGGCAAGAGACCCAGTACTTC. The encoded protein is CASSLLAGQETQYF.

The chain has TRBV6-4 and TRBJ2-7, with D possibly matching TRBD2 (5 bases). Germline V lookup: CDR1 MRHNA, CDR2 SNTAGT. Between the trimmed V and J ends, which lost 7 bases and 0 bases, there was a span of 13 bases. There are 14 residues in the CDR3. CDR3 coding DNA: TGTGCCAGCAATCCACCTCGGGACTCCTACGAGCAGTACTTC. It is translated as CASNPPRDSYEQYF.